This TCR beta chain was captured in a study of Graves' ophthalmopathy and Graves' hyperthyroidism. As the template, RNA transcripts were used to amplify TCR beta CDR3 regions. First-round RT-PCR with HTBI primers preceded a second-round multiplex PCR. A single record per CDR3 protein comes from TCRdb applying MiXCR to the multiplex PCR reads. The sample consists of about 210,000 distinct CDR3 sequences, over 25% of them appearing once. V dropped 4 bases and J dropped 4 bases, with 13 bases sitting between them. Germline V gene lookup returns CDR1 LNHDA and CDR2 SQIVND (reference sequence). The CDR3 sequence is 14 residues long. In its sample, this clonotype was seen many times.

Material for sequencing was peripheral blood. This rearrangement joins TRBV19 to TRBJ1-1; no reliable D call. This sequence originates from a man aged 50-60 years with Graves' ophthalmopathy. The CDR3 is CASSNSGPGTEAFF. As DNA, the CDR3 is TGTGCCAGTAGTAACAGCGGGCCGGGCACTGAAGCTTTCTTT. Variable domain in full (rest from reference TRBV19 and TRBJ1-1): DGGITQSPKYLFRKEGQNVTLSCEQNLNHDAMYWYRQDPGQGLRLIYYSQIVNDFQKGDIAEGYSVSREKKESFPLTVTSAQKNPTAFYLCASSNSGPGTEAFFGQGTRLTVV.